The following is a T cell receptor (beta chain) sequence with its context. What it recognizes is unknown. The sample belongs to a study of cytomegalovirus exposure and HLA in healthy donors. General observations from the study: The study recorded 164 TCR beta chains that were cytomegalovirus-associated. Reported findings show TCR beta sequences accurately forecast HLA-A and HLA-B alleles in most subjects. TCR beta V segments were, for the most part, productive about 87% or about 30% of the time in an earlier analysis.

The length of the CDR3 is 17 residues. The trim removed 4 bases at V and 5 bases at J, leaving 12 bases unmatched. Germline V gene sequence: CDR1 SGHNT, CDR2 YYREEE (reference sequence). Primers for the PCR totalled 60 Vbeta and 13 Jbeta. Measured with immunoSEQ multiplex PCR; TCRdb has only the in-frame clones, and not every one. The sample yields about 120,000 clones, around three quarters seen once. The sample was PBMCs. The gene calls are TRBV5-4 and TRBJ2-3; 11 bases are shared with TRBD2. The sequence was obtained from a woman between 35 and 50 years old in good health and CMV-seropositive. The CDR3 sequence: CASSLLLAGASVDTQYF. The CDR3 DNA sequence: TGTGCCAGCAGCCTGCTACTAGCGGGAGCCAGCGTAGATACGCAGTATTTT.